The present T cell receptor (beta chain) was sequenced within a study of blood T cell repertoires in COVID-19. Across the whole study: COVID-19 samples collected from the United States, Italy and Spain covered acute and convalescent phases.

Germline assignment: CDR1 SGHRS and CDR2 YFSETQ. The CDR3 is 15 residues long. The V and J ends lost 4 bases and 2 bases, in that order; junction bases with no gene match: 3. Methods used by the authors: Amplification with reference gene primers provided the estimates of nucleated cell counts. Some clones are missing from TCRdb's copy, which holds only in-frame ones; the method was immunoSEQ multiplex PCR. The V and J calls and the clone size are those of that table, but D and trimming were determined from the DNA. The sample yields some 500,000 clones, roughly 91% seen once. Sequencing was carried out using peripheral blood. This chain connects TRBV5-1 to TRBJ2-2; 9 bases are shared with TRBD1. The source is a woman in her forties or fifties with COVID-19, enrolled during active disease. The CDR3 nucleotides are TGCGCCAGCAGCCAACAGGGGGCCAACACCGGGGAGCTGTTTTTT. It codes for CASSQQGANTGELFF. Supplemented by reference TRBV5-1 and TRBJ2-2, the full variable domain reads KAGVTQTPRYLIKTRGQQVTLSCSPISGHRSVSWYQQTPGQGLQFLFEYFSETQRNKGNFPGRFSGRQFSNSRSEMNVSTLELGDSALYLCASSQQGANTGELFFGEGSRLTVL.